Included here is one T cell receptor beta chain sequence, with context. Genomic DNA template from tumor biopsies or peripheral blood, roughly 616 ng to 6,004 ng input. Sequencing used immunoSEQ multiplex PCR; TCRdb keeps in-frame clones, though not all of them. The sample carries about 47,000 clones, about four fifths recorded once. Per the germline V gene, CDR1 is LGHNA and CDR2 is YNFKEQ. The CDR3 is made up of 15 amino acids. J was trimmed by 2 bases and V by 0 bases; bases with no gene match: 4. This specimen belongs to a study of T cells in tumors after PD-1 blockade. In the study overall: No patient had prior checkpoint blockade, systemic immunosuppression, or radiotherapy within 4 weeks. A subset received ongoing vismodegib 150 mg daily alongside anti-PD-1 therapy. On average, peripheral blood gave about 100,000 TCR templates and about 34,000 unique clonotypes.

The chain is built from TRBV4-2 and TRBJ2-7; TRBD1 aligns across 7 bases. This sequence originates from a human donor with basal cell carcinoma. The sample was PBMCs, taken before anti-PD-1 treatment. The CDR3 DNA sequence: TGTGCCAGCAGCCAAGAAGGGCAGGGGGCCTACGAGCAGTACTTC. Translation gives CASSQEGQGAYEQYF.